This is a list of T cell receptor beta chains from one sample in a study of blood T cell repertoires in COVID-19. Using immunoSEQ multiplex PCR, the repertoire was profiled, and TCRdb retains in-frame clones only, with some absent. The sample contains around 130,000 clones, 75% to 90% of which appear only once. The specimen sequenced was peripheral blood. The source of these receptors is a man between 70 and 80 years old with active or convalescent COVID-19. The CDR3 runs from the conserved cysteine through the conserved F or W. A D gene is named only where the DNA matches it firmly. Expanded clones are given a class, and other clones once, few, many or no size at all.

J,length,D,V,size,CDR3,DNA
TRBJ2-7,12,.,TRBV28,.,CASSWRRDEQYF,TGTGCCAGCAGTTGGAGACGGGACGAGCAGTACTTC
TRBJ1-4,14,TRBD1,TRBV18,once,CASSPGTGLEKLFF,TGTGCCAGCTCACCAGGGACAGGGCTCGAAAAACTGTTTTTT
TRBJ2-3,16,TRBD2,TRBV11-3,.,CASSFGTSGSTDTQYF,TGTGCCAGCAGCTTCGGGACTAGCGGGAGCACAGATACGCAGTATTTT
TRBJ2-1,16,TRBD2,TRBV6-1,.,CASSEASSGAYNEQFF,TGTGCCAGCAGTGAAGCTTCTAGCGGGGCTTACAATGAGCAGTTCTTC
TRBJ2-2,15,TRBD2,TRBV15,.,CATSLAGAGTGELFF,TGTGCCACCAGCTTAGCGGGAGCGGGTACCGGGGAGCTGTTTTTT
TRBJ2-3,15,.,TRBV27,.,CASSLVRTFTDTQYF,TGTGCCAGCAGCCTGGTCCGGACTTTCACAGATACGCAGTATTTT
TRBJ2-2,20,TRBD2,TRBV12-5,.,CASGLPTSGSHQGNTGELFF,TGTGCTAGTGGTTTGCCGACTAGCGGGAGCCATCAGGGGAACACCGGGGAGCTGTTTTTT
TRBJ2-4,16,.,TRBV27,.,CASRPLTAVAKNIQYF,TGTGCCAGCAGACCCCTGACAGCCGTAGCCAAAAACATTCAGTACTTC
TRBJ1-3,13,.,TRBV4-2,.,CASSQVEGNTIYF,TGTGCCAGCAGCCAAGTAGAGGGAAACACCATATATTTT
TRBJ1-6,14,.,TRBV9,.,CASSVVEEDSPLHF,TGTGCCAGCAGCGTGGTAGAGGAGGATTCACCCCTCCACTTT
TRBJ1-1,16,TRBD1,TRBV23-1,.,CASSHRQGGMNTEAFF,TGCGCCAGCAGTCATCGACAGGGCGGGATGAACACTGAAGCTTTCTTT
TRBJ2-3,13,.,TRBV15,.,CATSTSSTDTQYF,TGTGCCACCAGCACGTCTAGCACAGATACGCAGTATTTT
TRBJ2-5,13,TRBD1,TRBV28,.,CASSKRDRYTQYF,TGTGCCAGCAGTAAACGGGACAGGTATACCCAGTACTTC
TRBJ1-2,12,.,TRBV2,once,CASSEARRGYTF,TGTGCCAGCAGCGAGGCCCGGCGGGGCTACACCTTC
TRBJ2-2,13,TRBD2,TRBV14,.,CASSSGSMGELFF,TGTGCCAGCAGTAGCGGGAGTATGGGGGAGCTGTTTTTT
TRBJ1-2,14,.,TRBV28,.,CASRLQDYNYGYTF,TGTGCCAGCAGACTACAGGATTATAACTATGGCTACACCTTC
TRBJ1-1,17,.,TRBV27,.,CASSRGTDLVMNTEAFF,TGTGCCAGCAGTAGGGGAACAGATTTAGTTATGAACACTGAAGCTTTCTTT
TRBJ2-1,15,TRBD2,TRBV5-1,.,CASSPSGNSYNEQFF,TGCGCCAGCAGCCCTAGCGGGAACTCCTACAATGAGCAGTTCTTC
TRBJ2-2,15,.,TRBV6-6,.,CASRQGARTGGELFF,TGTGCCAGCAGACAGGGCGCCCGGACGGGAGGGGAGCTGTTTTTT
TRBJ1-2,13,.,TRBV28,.,CASSYDSNYGYTF,TGTGCCAGCAGTTACGACAGCAACTATGGCTACACCTTC
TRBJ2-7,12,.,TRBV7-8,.,CASSATAYEQYF,TGTGCCAGCAGCGCGACAGCCTACGAGCAGTACTTC
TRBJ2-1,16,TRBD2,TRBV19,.,CASSIGEGVGYNEQFF,TGTGCCAGTAGTATAGGGGAGGGAGTTGGTTACAATGAGCAGTTCTTC
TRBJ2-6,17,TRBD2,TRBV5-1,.,CASSASGSAVGANVLTF,TGCGCCAGCAGCGCTAGCGGGAGTGCTGTTGGGGCCAACGTCCTGACTTTC
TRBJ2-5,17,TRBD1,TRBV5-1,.,CASSLLGQGTSGETQYF,TGCGCCAGCAGCTTATTGGGACAGGGAACCTCAGGAGAGACCCAGTACTTC
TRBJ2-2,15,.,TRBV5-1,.,CASSLGHTNTGELFF,TGCGCCAGCAGCTTGGGCCACACGAACACCGGGGAGCTGTTTTTT
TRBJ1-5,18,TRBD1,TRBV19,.,CASSGGPGQVSSNQPQHF,TGTGCCAGTAGTGGGGGGCCGGGACAGGTCTCTAGCAATCAGCCCCAGCATTTT
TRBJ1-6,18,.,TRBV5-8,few,CASSLGQAGSSYNSPLHF,TGTGCCAGCAGCTTGGGGCAGGCTGGGAGCTCCTATAATTCACCCCTCCACTTT
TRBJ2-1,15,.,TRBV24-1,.,CATSGTQAHNNEQFF,TGTGCCACCAGTGGTACCCAAGCGCATAACAATGAGCAGTTCTTC
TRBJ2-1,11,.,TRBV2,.,CASSDQVEQFF,TGTGCCAGCAGTGATCAGGTTGAGCAGTTCTTC
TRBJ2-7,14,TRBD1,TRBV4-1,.,CASSLTGGSYEQYF,TGCGCCAGCAGCCTAACAGGGGGCTCCTACGAGCAGTACTTC
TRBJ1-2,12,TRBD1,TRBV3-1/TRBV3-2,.,CASSSDRGGYTF,TGTGCCAGCAGCTCCGACAGGGGTGGCTACACCTTC
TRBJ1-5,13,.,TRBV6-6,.,CASSLRGSQPQHF,TGTGCCAGCAGCCTCAGAGGTTCTCAGCCCCAGCATTTT
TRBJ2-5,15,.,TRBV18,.,CASSPLVTAQETQYF,TGTGCCAGCTCACCATTGGTTACTGCTCAAGAGACCCAGTACTTC
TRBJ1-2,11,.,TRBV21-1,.,CASSKNRGPTF,TGTGCCAGCAGCAAAAACAGGGGCCCGACCTTC
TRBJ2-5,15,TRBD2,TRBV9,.,CASSVGGLAGAGQYF,TGTGCCAGCAGCGTAGGCGGCCTAGCGGGGGCAGGCCAGTACTTC
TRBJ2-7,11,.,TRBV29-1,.,CSVSASYEQYF,TGCAGCGTGAGCGCCTCCTACGAGCAGTACTTC
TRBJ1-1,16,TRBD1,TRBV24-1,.,CATSVYKQGVNTEAFF,TGTGCCACCAGTGTATATAAACAGGGGGTGAACACTGAAGCTTTCTTT
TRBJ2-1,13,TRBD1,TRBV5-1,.,CASRTGGHNEQFF,TGCGCCAGCCGGACAGGGGGCCACAATGAGCAGTTCTTC
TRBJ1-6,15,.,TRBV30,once,CAWSVLPGGESPLHF,TGTGCCTGGAGTGTACTACCGGGGGGGGAATCACCCCTCCACTTT
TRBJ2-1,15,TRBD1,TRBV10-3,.,CAIRSGTGTGNEQFF,TGTGCCATCAGATCCGGGACAGGGACGGGGAATGAGCAGTTCTTC
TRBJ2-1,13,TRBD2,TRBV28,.,CASSFYLAAEQFF,TGTGCCAGCAGTTTCTACCTAGCGGCTGAGCAGTTCTTC
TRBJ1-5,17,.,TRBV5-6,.,CASSLAGGPRGDQPQHF,TGTGCCAGCAGCTTGGCCGGGGGGCCCAGAGGGGATCAGCCCCAGCATTTT